This is a list of T cell receptor beta chains from one sample in a study of CD8+CD57+ T cells in acquired aplastic anemia. MiXCR, run by TCRdb on the reads, gives a single entry per CDR3 protein. The repertoire holds around 170,000 distinct CDR3 sequences, with around half as singletons. Sequenced input: sorted CD4+, CD8+, or CD8+CD57+ T cells (not recorded which) from PBMCs. All receptors come from a human donor with aplastic anemia. Each CDR3 is given with its conserved first and last residue.

V gene | CDR3 protein
TRBV5-8 | CASLDRVGDNEQFF
TRBV20-1 | CSAGTSGRAGEQYF
TRBV19 | CASSRAVSNQPQHF
TRBV9 | CASSPEFWVSNTEAFF
TRBV7-8 | CASSSAGTSHDEQYF
TRBV7-9 | CASSLGGRRAYEQYF
TRBV7-3 | CASSQLAGGINTGELFF
TRBV19 | CASSTDRGYEQYF
TRBV2 | CASSVSTGQPYEQYF
TRBV10-3 | CAICRTGGTEAFF
TRBV4-3 | CASSQEGGGGRIYEQYF